A few counts support the clone carrying this TCR beta chain. The time point: pre-sensitization, week 0. Described treatment: therapeutic diphenylcyclopropenone sensitization with weekly scalp DPC. These data come from a study of human T cells and chemical hapten exposure. Using its own MiXCR run on the RACE reads, TCRdb lists one record per CDR3 protein. In the table there are about 290,000 distinct CDR3 sequences, roughly 7.7% of which are singletons. Germline V gene data show CDR1 as SEHNR and CDR2 as FQNEAQ (reference sequence). The CDR3 has 16 residues. The J segment lost 0 bases and the V segment lost 5 bases, leaving 10 bases of the junction unmatched.

Sequencing was performed on whole blood, taken in connection with sensitization to the hapten diphenylcyclopropenone (DPC). This chain connects TRBV7-9 to TRBJ2-7, with 7 bases lining up with TRBD2. This receptor was taken from a man between 18 and 35 years old with alopecia areata. Some clones in this sample may be carry-over from other donors' samples. CDR3 sequence reads: CASSTLRGGPSYEQYF. CDR3 nucleotide sequence: TGTGCCAGCAGCACGCTCCGCGGGGGACCCTCCTACGAGCAGTACTTC.